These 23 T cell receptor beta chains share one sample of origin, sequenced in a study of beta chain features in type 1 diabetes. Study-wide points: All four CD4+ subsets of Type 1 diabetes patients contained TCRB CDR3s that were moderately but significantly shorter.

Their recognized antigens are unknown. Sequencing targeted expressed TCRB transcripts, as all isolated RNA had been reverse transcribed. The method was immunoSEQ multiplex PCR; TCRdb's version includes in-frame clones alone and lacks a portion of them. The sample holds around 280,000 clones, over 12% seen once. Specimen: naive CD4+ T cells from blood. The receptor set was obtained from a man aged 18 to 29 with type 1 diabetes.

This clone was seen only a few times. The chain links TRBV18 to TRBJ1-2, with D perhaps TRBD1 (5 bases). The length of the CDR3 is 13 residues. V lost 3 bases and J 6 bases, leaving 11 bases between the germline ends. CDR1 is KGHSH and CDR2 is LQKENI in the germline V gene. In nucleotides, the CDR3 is TGTGCCAGCTCACCCAGGGAGGAGGATGGCTACACCTTC. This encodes CASSPREEDGYTF.

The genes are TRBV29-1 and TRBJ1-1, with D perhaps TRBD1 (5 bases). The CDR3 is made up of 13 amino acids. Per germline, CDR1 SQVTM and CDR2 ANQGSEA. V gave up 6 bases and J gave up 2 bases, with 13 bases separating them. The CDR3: CSVSGRLNTEAFF. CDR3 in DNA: TGCAGCGTCTCAGGGAGGCTTAACACTGAAGCTTTCTTT.

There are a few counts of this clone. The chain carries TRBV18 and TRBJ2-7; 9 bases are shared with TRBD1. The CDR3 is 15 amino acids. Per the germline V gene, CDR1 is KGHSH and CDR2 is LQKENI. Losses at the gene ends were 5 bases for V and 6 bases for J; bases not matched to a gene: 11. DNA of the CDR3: TGTGCCAGCTCAAAACGCGTCGGACAGGGGTCCGAGCAGTACTTC. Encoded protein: CASSKRVGQGSEQYF.

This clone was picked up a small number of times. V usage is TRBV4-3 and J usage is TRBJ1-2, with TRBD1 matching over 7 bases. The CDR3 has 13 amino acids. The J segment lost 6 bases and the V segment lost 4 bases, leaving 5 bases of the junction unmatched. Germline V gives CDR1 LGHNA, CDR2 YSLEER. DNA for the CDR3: TGCGCCAGCAGCCCTGAAAGGGGGCATGGCTACACCTTC. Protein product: CASSPERGHGYTF.

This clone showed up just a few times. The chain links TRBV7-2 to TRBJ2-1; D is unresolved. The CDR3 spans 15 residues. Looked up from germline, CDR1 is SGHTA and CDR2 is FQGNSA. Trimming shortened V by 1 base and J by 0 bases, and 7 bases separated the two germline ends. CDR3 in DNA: TGTGCCAGCAGCTTAGAGCTAAGCTCCTACAATGAGCAGTTCTTC. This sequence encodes CASSLELSSYNEQFF.

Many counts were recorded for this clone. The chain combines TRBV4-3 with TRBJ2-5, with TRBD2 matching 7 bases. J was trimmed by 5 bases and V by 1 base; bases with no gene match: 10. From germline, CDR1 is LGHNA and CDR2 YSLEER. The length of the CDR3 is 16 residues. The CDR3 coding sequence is TGCGCCAGCAGCCAAGGCCAGCGGGGTATAAGGGAGACCCAGTACTTC. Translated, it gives CASSQGQRGIRETQYF.

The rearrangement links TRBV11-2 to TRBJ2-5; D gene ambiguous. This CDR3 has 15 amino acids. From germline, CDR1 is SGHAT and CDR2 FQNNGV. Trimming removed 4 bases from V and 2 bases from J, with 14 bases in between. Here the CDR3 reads CASSSLTNTQETQYF. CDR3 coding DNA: TGTGCCAGCAGCTCTCTTACTAATACTCAAGAGACCCAGTACTTC.

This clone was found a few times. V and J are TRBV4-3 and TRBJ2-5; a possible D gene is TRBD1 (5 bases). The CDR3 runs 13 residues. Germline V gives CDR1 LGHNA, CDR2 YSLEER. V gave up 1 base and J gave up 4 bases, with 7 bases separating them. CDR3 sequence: CASSQARAETQYF. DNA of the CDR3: TGCGCCAGCAGCCAAGCCAGGGCAGAGACCCAGTACTTC.

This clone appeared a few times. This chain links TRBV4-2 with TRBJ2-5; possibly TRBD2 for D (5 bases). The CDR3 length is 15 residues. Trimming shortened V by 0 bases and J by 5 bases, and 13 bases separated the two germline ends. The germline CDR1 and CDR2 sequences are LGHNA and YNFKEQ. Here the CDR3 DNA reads TGTGCCAGCAGCCAAGAAACCCAGAGAGGGGAGACCCAGTACTTC. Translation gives CASSQETQRGETQYF.

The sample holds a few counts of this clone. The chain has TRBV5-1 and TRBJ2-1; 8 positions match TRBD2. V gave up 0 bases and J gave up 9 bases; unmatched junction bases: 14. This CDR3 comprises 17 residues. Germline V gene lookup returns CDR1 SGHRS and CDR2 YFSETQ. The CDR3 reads CASSLVFRAGAEGEQFF. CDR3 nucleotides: TGCGCCAGCAGCTTGGTGTTTCGAGCGGGGGCCGAGGGTGAGCAGTTCTTC.

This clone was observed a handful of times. The CDR3 coding sequence is TGTGCCAGCAGCACCCTGTCCCGGGGGTCCCAAGCCAAAAACATTCAGTACTTC. It encodes CASSTLSRGSQAKNIQYF. The genes are TRBV11-2 and TRBJ2-4; a possible D gene is TRBD2 (6 bases). V was pared by 5 bases and J by 0 bases, with 20 bases between. Germline V gene data show CDR1 as SGHAT and CDR2 as FQNNGV. CDR3 length: 18 amino acids.

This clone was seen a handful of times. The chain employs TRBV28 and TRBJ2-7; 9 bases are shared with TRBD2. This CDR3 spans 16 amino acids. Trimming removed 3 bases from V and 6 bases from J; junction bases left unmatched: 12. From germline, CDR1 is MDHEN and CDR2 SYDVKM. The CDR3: CASSFTRLAGSREQYF. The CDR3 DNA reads TGTGCCAGCAGTTTCACTCGGCTAGCGGGATCCCGCGAGCAGTACTTC.

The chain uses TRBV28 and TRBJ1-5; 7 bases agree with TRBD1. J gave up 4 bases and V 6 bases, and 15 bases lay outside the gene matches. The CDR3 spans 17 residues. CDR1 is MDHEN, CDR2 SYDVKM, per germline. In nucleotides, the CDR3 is TGTGCCAGCAGACGATTGACAGGGTCATTTGGAAATCAGCCCCAGCATTTT. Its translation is CASRRLTGSFGNQPQHF. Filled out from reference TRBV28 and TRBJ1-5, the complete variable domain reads DVKVTQSSRYLVKRTGEKVFLECVQDMDHENMFWYRQDPGLGLRLIYFSYDVKMKEKGDIPEGYSVSREKKERFSLILESASTNQTSMYLCASRRLTGSFGNQPQHFGDGTRLSIL.

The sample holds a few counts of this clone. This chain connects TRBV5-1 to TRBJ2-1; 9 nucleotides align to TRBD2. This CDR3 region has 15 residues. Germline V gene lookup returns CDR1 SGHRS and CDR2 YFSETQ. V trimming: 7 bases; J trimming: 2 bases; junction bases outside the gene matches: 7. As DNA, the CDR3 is TGCGCCAGCGCGCCCTTAGCGGGAGCCTACAATGAGCAGTTCTTC. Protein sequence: CASAPLAGAYNEQFF. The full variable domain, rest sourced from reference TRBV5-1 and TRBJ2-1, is KAGVTQTPRYLIKTRGQQVTLSCSPISGHRSVSWYQQTPGQGLQFLFEYFSETQRNKGNFPGRFSGRQFSNSRSEMNVSTLELGDSALYLCASAPLAGAYNEQFFGPGTRLTVL.

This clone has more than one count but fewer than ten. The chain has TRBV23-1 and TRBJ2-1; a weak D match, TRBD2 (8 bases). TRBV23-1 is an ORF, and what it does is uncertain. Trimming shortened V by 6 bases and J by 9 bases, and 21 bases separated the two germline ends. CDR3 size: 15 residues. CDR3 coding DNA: TGCGCCAGCAGGATAGGGGGCGGGGGGAAGTTTGAGCAGTTCTTC. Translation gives CASRIGGGGKFEQFF.

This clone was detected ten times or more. CDR3 protein: CASSPDRDSQFF. The CDR3, as DNA: TGTGCCAGCAGCCCCGACCGGGACTCGCAGTTCTTC. This sequence joins TRBV13 and TRBJ2-1; D possibly corresponds to TRBD2 (6 bases). Per the germline V gene, CDR1 is PRHDT and CDR2 is FYEKMQ (reference sequence). V shed 5 bases and J shed 12 bases, with 14 bases lying between them. The length of the CDR3 is 12 residues.

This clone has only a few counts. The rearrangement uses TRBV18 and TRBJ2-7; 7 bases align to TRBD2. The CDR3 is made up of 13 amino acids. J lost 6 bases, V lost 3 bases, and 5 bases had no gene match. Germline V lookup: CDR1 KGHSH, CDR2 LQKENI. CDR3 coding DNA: TGTGCCAGCTCACCCCCTCGGGGGGTCGAGCAGTACTTC. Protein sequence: CASSPPRGVEQYF.

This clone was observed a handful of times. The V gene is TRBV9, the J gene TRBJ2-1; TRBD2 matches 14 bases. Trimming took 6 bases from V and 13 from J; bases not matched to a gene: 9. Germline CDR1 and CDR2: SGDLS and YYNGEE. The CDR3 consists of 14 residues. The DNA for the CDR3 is TGTGCCAGCACGCGACTGACTAGCGGGGGGGCTCAGTTCTTC. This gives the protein CASTRLTSGGAQFF.

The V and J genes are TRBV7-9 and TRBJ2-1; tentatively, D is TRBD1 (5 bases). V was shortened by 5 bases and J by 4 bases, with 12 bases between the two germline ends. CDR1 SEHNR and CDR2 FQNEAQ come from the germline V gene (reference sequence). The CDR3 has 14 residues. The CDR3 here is CASSEGARYNEQFF. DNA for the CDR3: TGTGCCAGCAGCGAAGGGGCCAGATACAATGAGCAGTTCTTC.

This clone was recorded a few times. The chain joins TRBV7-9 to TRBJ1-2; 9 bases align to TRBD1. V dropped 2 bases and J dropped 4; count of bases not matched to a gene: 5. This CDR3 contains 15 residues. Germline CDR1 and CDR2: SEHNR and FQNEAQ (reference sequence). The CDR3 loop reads CASSLPGQGLYGYTF. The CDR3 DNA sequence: TGTGCCAGCAGCTTACCGGGACAGGGCCTCTATGGCTACACCTTC.

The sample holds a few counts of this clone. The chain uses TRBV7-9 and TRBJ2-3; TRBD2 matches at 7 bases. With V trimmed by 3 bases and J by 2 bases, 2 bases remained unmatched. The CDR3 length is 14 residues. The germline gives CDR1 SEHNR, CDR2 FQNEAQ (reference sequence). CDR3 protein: CASSFLAVTDTQYF. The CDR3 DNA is TGTGCCAGCAGCTTTCTAGCGGTCACAGATACGCAGTATTTT. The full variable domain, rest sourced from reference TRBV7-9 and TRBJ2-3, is DTGVSQNPRHKITKRGQNVTFRCDPISEHNRLYWYRQTLGQGPEFLTYFQNEAQLEKSRLLSDRFSAERPKGSFSTLEIQRTEQGDSAMYLCASSFLAVTDTQYFGPGTRLTVL.

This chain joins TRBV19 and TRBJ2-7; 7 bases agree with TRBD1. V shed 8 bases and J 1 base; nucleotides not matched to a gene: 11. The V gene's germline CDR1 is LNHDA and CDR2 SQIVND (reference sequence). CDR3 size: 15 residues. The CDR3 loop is CASCLSPGQSYEQYF. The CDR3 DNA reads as TGTGCCAGTTGCTTATCGCCGGGACAGTCCTACGAGCAGTACTTC.

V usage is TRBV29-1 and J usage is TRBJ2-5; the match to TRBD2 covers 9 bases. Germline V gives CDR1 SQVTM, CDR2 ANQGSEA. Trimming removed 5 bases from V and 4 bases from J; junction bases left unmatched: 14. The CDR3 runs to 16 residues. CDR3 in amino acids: CSVLSGGGAGGETQYF. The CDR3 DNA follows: TGCAGCGTTTTAAGCGGCGGGGGGGCAGGTGGAGAGACCCAGTACTTC.